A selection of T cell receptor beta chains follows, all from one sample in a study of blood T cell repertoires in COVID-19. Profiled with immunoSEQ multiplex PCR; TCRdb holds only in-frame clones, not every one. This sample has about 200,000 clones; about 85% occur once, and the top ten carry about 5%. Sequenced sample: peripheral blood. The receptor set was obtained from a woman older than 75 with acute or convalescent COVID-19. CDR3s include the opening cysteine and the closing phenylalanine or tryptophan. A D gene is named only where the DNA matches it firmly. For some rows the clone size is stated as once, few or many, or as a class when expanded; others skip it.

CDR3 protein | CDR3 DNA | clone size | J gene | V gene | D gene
CASSGLLEEFF | TGTGCCAGCAGTGGTCTATTAGAGGAGTTCTTC | - | TRBJ2-1 | TRBV2 | -
CASTGQGARYTEAFF | TGTGCCAGTACCGGACAGGGGGCTCGGTACACTGAAGCTTTCTTT | few | TRBJ1-1 | TRBV5-4 | TRBD1
CASSFGGEGGYTF | TGTGCCAGCAGTTTCGGTGGGGAGGGTGGCTACACCTTC | - | TRBJ1-2 | TRBV12-3/TRBV12-4 | -
CASSEAQGVTSGANVLTF | TGTGCCAGCAGTGAGGCACAGGGGGTTACTTCTGGGGCCAACGTCCTGACTTTC | - | TRBJ2-6 | TRBV25-1 | TRBD1
CASSPRGNQPQHF | TGTGCCAGCAGCCCCCGGGGCAATCAGCCCCAGCATTTT | few | TRBJ1-5 | TRBV14 | -
CASSFAPGTGDGTEAFF | TGCGCCAGCAGCTTCGCCCCCGGGACAGGGGATGGGACTGAAGCTTTCTTT | - | TRBJ1-1 | TRBV5-1 | TRBD1
CASSLVLSSGGLLYEQYF | TGTGCCAGCTCACTCGTCTTATCCTCCGGCGGTCTCCTCTACGAGCAGTACTTC | - | TRBJ2-7 | TRBV18 | -
CASARDSHEKLFF | TGTGCCAGCGCCCGGGACAGCCATGAAAAACTGTTTTTT | few | TRBJ1-4 | TRBV7-3 | TRBD1
CASSLNRVVRFNEKLFF | TGTGCCAGCAGTTTAAATAGAGTTGTGCGTTTTAATGAAAAACTGTTTTTT | - | TRBJ1-4 | TRBV28 | -
CASSSHGPGSYNSPLHF | TGCGCCAGCAGCTCACACGGTCCGGGATCCTATAATTCACCCCTCCACTTT | - | TRBJ1-6 | TRBV5-1 | -
CASSVGGTNTEAFF | TGTGCCAGCAGCGTAGGCGGCACGAACACTGAAGCTTTCTTT | - | TRBJ1-1 | TRBV9 | -